This T cell receptor beta chain came from a study of B cell selection in AIRE deficiency. Concerning this clone: The antigen is not known.

The study's findings and limits: Shorter CDR3s marked shared Treg sequences, biased toward few non-templated insertions. TCRbeta-only data showed under 45% of shared healthy Treg sequences in healthy Tconv. Only approximately 10% of over 3,000 shared Treg sequences were patient-specific; about 30% healthy-specific.

Regulatory T cells were sorted as CD4+CD25hiCD127low/negative cells. Per the original methods: Pooled Tregs gave about 5.65x10^4 patient and 80,000 to 100,000 donor TCRbeta sequences. The assay was immunoSEQ multiplex PCR, and TCRdb's table has in-frame clones only and misses some. V, J and clone size were drawn from that table, and D and trimming were deduced from the DNA. The sample consists of thousands of clones, around 87% of them appearing once. The source material was Tregs sorted from PBMCs. The sequence derives from a human donor with AIRE deficiency.

The CDR3 bases are TGCGCCAGCAGCGCCGTACTTACTAGCGGACAGAGCTCCTACAATGAGCAGTTCTTC. Its protein is CASSAVLTSGQSSYNEQFF. V gene TRBV5-1 combines with J gene TRBJ2-1; 8 nucleotides agree with TRBD2. CDR3 length: 19 amino acids. Trimming took 4 bases from V and 0 from J; bases not matched to a gene: 15. CDR1 and CDR2 from the germline V gene are SGHRS and YFSETQ.